What follows are 8 T cell receptor beta chains derived from one specimen sequenced in a study of early T cells in non-severe SARS-CoV-2 infection. TCRdb processed the 5' RACE reads anew with MiXCR; each CDR3 protein has one entry. The sample records about 58,000 distinct CDR3 sequences, roughly 12% being singletons. Sample: whole blood. These receptors originate from an adult who was a healthcare worker with PCR-confirmed SARS-CoV-2 infection or an uninfected control (not recorded which).

Many counts were recorded for this clonotype. This chain connects TRBV7-6 to TRBJ2-1; 7 nucleotides line up with TRBD1. V was pared by 5 bases and J by 0 bases, with 7 bases of the junction left unmatched. Per the germline V gene, CDR1 is SGHVS and CDR2 is FNYEAQ. The CDR3 spans 16 residues. CDR3 coding DNA: TGTGCCAGCAGCATTCGGGACAGCCCCTCCTACAATGAGCAGTTCTTC. Its protein product is CASSIRDSPSYNEQFF.

This clonotype appeared many times. V usage is TRBV29-1 and J usage is TRBJ1-1; D unclear. This CDR3 contains 13 residues. Deletions cut 5 bases from V and 4 bases from J, with 14 bases between. CDR1 and CDR2 (germline): SQVTM, ANQGSEA. CDR3 in amino acids: CSVRRTQGTEAFF. CDR3 bases: TGCAGCGTTAGGAGGACGCAAGGCACTGAAGCTTTCTTT.

This clonotype ranks as medium-sized. The chain employs TRBV24-1 and TRBJ1-5; TRBD1 aligns across 8 bases. V lost 5 bases and J lost 4; bases outside the gene matches: 6. Germline loops: CDR1 KGHDR, CDR2 SFDVKD. The CDR3 consists of 15 residues. CDR3 sequence: CATSAGRQGNQPQHF. CDR3 sequence (DNA): TGTGCCACCAGTGCAGGAAGACAGGGGAATCAGCCCCAGCATTTT.

This clonotype showed up just a few times. The chain uses TRBV27 and TRBJ2-1; D not certain. The ends were cut back, 4 bases at V and 3 bases at J, with 10 bases in the middle. Germline-derived CDR1 and CDR2 are MNHEY and SMNVEV (reference sequence). The CDR3 sequence is 14 residues long. The CDR3 DNA is TGTGCCAGCAGTTCCCGGACCCACTACAATGAGCAGTTCTTC. Translated: CASSSRTHYNEQFF.

The chain combines TRBV29-1 with TRBJ2-1, with D possibly matching TRBD2 (6 bases). With 6 bases removed from V and 6 bases from J, the gap between germline ends came to 15 bases. This CDR3 has 13 residues. CDR1 and CDR2 from the germline V gene are SQVTM and ANQGSEA. CDR3 sequence reads: CSVVRRTTNEQFF. As DNA, the CDR3 is TGCAGCGTCGTCCGTCGGACTACCAATGAGCAGTTCTTC.

This clonotype was seen more than once but under ten times. The chain has TRBV29-1 and TRBJ1-4; 7 bases line up with TRBD1. Germline V gene sequence: CDR1 SQVTM, CDR2 ANQGSEA. The CDR3 is 13 residues long. V lost 4 bases to trimming and J lost 3 bases; unmatched junction nucleotides: 2. The CDR3 sequence: CSVAGGANEKLFF. The CDR3 DNA reads as TGCAGCGTTGCAGGGGGGGCTAATGAAAAACTGTTTTTT.

This clonotype was detected only a few times. The chain couples TRBV5-4 to TRBJ2-3; 10 nucleotides match TRBD2. The CDR3 runs 17 residues. The germline CDR1 and CDR2 sequences are SGHNT and YYREEE (reference sequence). J lost 2 bases, V lost 1 base, and 7 bases had no gene match. This CDR3 is CASSLFGLAEVTDTQYF. DNA of the CDR3: TGTGCCAGCAGCTTGTTCGGACTAGCGGAAGTCACAGATACGCAGTATTTT.

This clonotype has a count of ten or more. The V and J genes are TRBV5-1 and TRBJ1-1; the D gene is possibly TRBD1 (5 bases). The V end was cut by 0 bases, the J end by 0 bases, with 9 bases between. Germline values: CDR1 SGHRS, CDR2 YFSETQ. The CDR3 extends over 15 amino acids. The CDR3 is CASSLEGPVNTEAFF. The CDR3 coding sequence is TGCGCCAGCAGCTTGGAGGGGCCCGTGAACACTGAAGCTTTCTTT.